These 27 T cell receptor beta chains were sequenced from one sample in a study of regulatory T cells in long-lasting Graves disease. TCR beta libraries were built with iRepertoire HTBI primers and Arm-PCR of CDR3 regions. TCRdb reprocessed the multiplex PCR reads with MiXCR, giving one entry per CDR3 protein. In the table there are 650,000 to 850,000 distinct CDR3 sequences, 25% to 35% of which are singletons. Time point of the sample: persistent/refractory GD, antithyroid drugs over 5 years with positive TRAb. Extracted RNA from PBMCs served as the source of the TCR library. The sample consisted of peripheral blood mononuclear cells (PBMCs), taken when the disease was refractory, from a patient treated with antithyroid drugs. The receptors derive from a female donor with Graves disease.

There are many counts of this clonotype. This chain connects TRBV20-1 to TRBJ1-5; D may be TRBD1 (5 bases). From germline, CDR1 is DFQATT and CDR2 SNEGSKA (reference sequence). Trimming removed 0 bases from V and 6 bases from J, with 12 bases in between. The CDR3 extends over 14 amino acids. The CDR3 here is CSARDGQGGQPQHF. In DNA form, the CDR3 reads TGCAGTGCTAGAGACGGCCAGGGAGGTCAGCCCCAGCATTTT.

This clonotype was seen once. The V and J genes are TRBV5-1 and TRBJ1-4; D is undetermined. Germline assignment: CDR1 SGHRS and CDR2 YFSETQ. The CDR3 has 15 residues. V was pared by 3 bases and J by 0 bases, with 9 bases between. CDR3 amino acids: CASSSISPTNEKLFF. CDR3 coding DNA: TGCGCCAGCAGCTCTATCTCACCAACTAATGAAAAACTGTTTTTT.

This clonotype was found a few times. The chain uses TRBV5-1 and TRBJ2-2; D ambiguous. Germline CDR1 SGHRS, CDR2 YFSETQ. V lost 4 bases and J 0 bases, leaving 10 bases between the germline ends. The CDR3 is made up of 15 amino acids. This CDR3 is CASSPETANTGELFF. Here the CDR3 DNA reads TGCGCCAGCAGCCCCGAGACGGCGAACACCGGGGAGCTGTTTTTT.

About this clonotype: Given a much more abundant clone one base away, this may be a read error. The DNA for the CDR3 is TGTGCCAGCGGGTCAGGGGTTTTTGGAGAGGCCCAGTACTTC. It specifies CASGSGVFGEAQYF. The chain joins TRBV12-3 or TRBV12-4 to TRBJ2-5, with a possible D match to TRBD1 (6 bases). The CDR3 runs to 14 residues.

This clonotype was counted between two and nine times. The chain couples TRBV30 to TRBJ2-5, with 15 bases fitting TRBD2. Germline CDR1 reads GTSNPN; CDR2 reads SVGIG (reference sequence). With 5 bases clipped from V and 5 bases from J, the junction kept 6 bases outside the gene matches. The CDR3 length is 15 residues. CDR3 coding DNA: TGTGCCTGGGGACTAGCGGGAGGGCCCTCGGAGACCCAGTACTTC. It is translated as CAWGLAGGPSETQYF.

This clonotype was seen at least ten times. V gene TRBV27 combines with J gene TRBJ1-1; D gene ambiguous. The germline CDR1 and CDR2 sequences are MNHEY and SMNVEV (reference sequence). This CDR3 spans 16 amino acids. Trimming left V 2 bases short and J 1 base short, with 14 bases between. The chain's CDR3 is CASSLKGNIPNTEAFF. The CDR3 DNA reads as TGTGCCAGCAGTTTAAAAGGCAACATCCCGAACACTGAAGCTTTCTTT.

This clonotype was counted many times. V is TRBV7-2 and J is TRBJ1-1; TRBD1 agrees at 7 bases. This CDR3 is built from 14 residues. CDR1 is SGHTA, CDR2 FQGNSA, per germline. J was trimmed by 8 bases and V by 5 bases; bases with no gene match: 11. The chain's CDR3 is CASSPSTGSSEAFF. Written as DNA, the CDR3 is TGTGCCAGCAGCCCCTCGACAGGGAGCTCCGAAGCTTTCTTT. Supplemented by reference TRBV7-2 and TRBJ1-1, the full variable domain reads GAGVSQSPSNKVTEKGKDVELRCDPISGHTALYWYRQSLGQGLEFLIYFQGNSAPDKSGLPSDRFSAERTGGSVSTLTIQRTQQEDSAVYLCASSPSTGSSEAFFGQGTRLTVV.

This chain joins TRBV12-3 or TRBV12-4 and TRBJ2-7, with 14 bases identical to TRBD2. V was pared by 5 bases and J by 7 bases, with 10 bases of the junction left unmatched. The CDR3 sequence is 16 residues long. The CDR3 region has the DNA TGTGCCAGCAGTCGCACCCGACTAGCGGGAGGGGAAGAGCAGTACTTC. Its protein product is CASSRTRLAGGEEQYF.

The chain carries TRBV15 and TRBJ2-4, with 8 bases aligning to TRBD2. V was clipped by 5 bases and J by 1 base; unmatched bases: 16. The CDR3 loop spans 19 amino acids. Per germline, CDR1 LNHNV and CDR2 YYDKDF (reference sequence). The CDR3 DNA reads TGTGCCACCAGCCTTCAAGCGGGAGATGGGAAGGGGGCCAAAAACATTCAGTACTTC. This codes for CATSLQAGDGKGAKNIQYF.

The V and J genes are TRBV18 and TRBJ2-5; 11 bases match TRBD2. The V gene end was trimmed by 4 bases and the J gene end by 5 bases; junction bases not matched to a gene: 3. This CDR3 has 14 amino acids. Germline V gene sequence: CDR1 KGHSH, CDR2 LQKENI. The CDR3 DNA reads TGTGCCAGCTCACGAGGGACTAGCGGTGAGACCCAGTACTTC. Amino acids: CASSRGTSGETQYF.

Here the CDR3 reads CASSFRDWGEQYF. Written as DNA, the CDR3 is TGTGCCAGCAGCTTCAGAGATTGGGGGGAGCAGTACTTC. The chain carries TRBV7-9 and TRBJ2-7; D possibly uses TRBD1 or TRBD2 (5 bases each). This CDR3 spans 13 amino acids. V was cut by 3 bases and J by 7 bases, with 13 bases left in between. Per germline, CDR1 SEHNR and CDR2 FQNEAQ (reference sequence).

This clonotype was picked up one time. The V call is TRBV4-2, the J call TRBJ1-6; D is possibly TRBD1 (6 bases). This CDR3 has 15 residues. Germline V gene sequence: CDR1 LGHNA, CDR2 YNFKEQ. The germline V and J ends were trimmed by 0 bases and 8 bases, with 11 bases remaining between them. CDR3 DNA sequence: TGTGCCAGCAGCCAAGATTTAGGGGGGGATTCACCCCTCCACTTT. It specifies CASSQDLGGDSPLHF.

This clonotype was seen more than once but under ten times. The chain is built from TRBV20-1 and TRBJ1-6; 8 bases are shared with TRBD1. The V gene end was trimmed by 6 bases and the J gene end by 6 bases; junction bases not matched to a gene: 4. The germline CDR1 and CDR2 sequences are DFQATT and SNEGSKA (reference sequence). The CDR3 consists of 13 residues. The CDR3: CSARQGLNSPLHF. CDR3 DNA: TGCAGTGCAAGACAGGGGCTTAATTCACCCCTCCACTTT.

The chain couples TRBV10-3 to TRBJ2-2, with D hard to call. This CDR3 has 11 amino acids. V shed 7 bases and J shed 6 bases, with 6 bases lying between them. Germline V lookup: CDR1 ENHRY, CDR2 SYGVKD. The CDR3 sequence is CAIIRAGELFF. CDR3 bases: TGTGCCATCATACGGGCCGGGGAGCTGTTTTTT.

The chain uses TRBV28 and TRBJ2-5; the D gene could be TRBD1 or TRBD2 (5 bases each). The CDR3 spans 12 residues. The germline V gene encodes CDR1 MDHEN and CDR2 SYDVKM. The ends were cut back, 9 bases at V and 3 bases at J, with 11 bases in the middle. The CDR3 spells CASRDQKETQYF. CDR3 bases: TGTGCCAGTAGGGACCAAAAAGAGACCCAGTACTTC.

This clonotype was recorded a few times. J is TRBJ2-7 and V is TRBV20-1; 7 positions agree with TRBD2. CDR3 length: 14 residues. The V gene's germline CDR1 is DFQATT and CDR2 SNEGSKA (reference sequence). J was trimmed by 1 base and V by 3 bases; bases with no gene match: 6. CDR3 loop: CSASGQGLSYEQYF. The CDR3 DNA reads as TGCAGTGCTAGTGGTCAGGGACTATCCTACGAGCAGTACTTC.

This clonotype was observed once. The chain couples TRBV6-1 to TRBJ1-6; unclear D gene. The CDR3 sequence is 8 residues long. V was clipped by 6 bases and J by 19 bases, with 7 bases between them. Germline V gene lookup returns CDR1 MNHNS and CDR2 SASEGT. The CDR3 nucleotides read TGTGCCAGCAGCGCGGCGCACTTT. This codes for CASSAAHF.

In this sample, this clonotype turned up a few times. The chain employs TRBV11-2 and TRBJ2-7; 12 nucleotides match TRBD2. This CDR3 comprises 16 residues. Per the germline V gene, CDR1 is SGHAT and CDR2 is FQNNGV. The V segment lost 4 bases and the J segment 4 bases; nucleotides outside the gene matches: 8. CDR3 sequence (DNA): TGTGCCAGCAGCTCAGGACTAGCGGGACGAACATACGAGCAGTACTTC. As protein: CASSSGLAGRTYEQYF.

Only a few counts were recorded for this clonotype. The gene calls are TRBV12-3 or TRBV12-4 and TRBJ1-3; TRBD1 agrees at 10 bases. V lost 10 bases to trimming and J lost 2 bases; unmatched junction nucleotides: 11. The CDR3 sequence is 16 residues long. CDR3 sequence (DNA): TGTGCCAATGCCCCCCGGGACAGGGGACCTGGAAACACCATATATTTT. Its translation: CANAPRDRGPGNTIYF.

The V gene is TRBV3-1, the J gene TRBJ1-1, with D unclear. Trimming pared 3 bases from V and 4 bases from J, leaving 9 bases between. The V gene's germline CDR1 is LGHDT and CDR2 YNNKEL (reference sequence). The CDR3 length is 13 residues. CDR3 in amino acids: CASSQGMGTEAFF. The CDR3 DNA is TGTGCCAGCAGCCAGGGGATGGGCACTGAAGCTTTCTTT.

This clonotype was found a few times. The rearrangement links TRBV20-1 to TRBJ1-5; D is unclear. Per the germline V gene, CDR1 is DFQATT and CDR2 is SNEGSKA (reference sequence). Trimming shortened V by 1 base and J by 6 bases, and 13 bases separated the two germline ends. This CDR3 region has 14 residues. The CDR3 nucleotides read TGCAGTGCTAGAGCAGAGGGAATCGGTCAGCCCCAGCATTTT. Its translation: CSARAEGIGQPQHF.

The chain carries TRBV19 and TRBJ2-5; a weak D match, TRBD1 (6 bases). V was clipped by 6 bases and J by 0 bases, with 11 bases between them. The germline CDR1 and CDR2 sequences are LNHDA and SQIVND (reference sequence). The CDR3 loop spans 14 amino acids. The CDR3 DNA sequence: TGTGCCAGTAGACCGGGACACCACCAAGAGACCCAGTACTTC. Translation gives CASRPGHHQETQYF.

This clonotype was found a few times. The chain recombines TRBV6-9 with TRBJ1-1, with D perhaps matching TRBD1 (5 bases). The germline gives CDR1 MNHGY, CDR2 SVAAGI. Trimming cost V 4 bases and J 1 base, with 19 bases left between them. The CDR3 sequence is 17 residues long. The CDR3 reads CASSFRRGPQPNTEAFF. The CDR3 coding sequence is TGTGCCAGCAGTTTCCGACGGGGACCGCAACCGAACACTGAAGCTTTCTTT.

The CDR3 region is CASSLAGYTGELFF. The CDR3 DNA follows: TGTGCCAGCAGCTTAGCCGGCTACACCGGGGAGCTGTTTTTT. The V gene is TRBV7-2, the J gene TRBJ2-2; no clear D gene. V lost 0 bases and J lost 3, with 5 bases in between. Germline assignment: CDR1 SGHTA and CDR2 FQGNSA. The CDR3 length is 14 residues.

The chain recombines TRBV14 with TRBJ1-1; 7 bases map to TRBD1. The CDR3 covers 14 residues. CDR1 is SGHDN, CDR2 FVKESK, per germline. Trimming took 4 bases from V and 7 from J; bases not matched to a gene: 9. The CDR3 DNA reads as TGTGCCAGCAGCCCCCGACAGGGACTGAGTGAAGCTTTCTTT. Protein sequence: CASSPRQGLSEAFF.

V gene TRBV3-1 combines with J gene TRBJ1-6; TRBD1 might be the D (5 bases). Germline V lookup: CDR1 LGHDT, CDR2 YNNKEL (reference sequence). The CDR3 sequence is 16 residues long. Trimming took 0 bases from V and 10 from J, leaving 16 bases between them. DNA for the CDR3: TGTGCCAGCAGCCAAGACAGGAGGCAGGGTAGATCACCCCTCCACTTT. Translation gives CASSQDRRQGRSPLHF.

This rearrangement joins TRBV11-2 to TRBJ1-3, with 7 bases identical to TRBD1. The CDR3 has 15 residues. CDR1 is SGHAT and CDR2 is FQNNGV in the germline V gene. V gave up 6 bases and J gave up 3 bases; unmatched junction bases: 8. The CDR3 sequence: CASSWDRKNGNTIYF. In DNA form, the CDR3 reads TGTGCCAGCAGTTGGGACAGAAAAAATGGAAACACCATATATTTT.